The next 4 T cell receptor beta chains were all read from a single sample in a study of blood T cell repertoires in COVID-19. This table comes from immunoSEQ multiplex PCR, and its TCRdb copy is limited to in-frame clones, with some not included. This sample has about 250,000 clones, with around 87% found just once. What was sequenced was peripheral blood. The receptors come from a woman aged 60-75 years with COVID-19, enrolled during active disease.

This CDR3 is CASSVVGGVYEKLFF. The CDR3 region has the DNA TGTGCCAGCAGCGTAGTAGGGGGCGTATATGAAAAACTGTTTTTT. The chain recombines TRBV9 with TRBJ1-4; 7 nucleotides match TRBD1. Germline loops: CDR1 SGDLS, CDR2 YYNGEE. After removal of 0 bases from V and 6 bases from J, the junction contained 5 bases not matched to a gene. The CDR3 extends over 15 amino acids. Supplemented by reference TRBV9 and TRBJ1-4, the full variable domain reads DSGVTQTPKHLITATGQRVTLRCSPRSGDLSVYWYQQSLDQGLQFLIQYYNGEERAKGNILERFSAQQFPDLHSELNLSSLELGDSALYFCASSVVGGVYEKLFFGSGTQLSVL.

This clone has only a few counts. The genes are TRBV29-1 and TRBJ1-3, with D possibly being TRBD1 (5 bases). CDR3 length: 14 residues. The germline gives CDR1 SQVTM, CDR2 ANQGSEA. The ends were cut back, 4 bases at V and 0 bases at J, with 10 bases in the middle. CDR3 protein: CSVGTSTSGNTIYF. The CDR3 DNA reads TGCAGCGTTGGGACATCGACCTCTGGAAACACCATATATTTT.

This rearrangement joins TRBV7-3 to TRBJ2-5; possible D gene TRBD1, 5 bases. Trimming removed 2 bases at V and 3 bases at J, with 13 bases between. Germline loops: CDR1 SGHTA, CDR2 FQGTGA. The CDR3 is made up of 15 amino acids. The CDR3 is CASSLGRAGKETQYF. The CDR3 DNA reads TGTGCCAGCAGCTTAGGAAGGGCAGGGAAAGAGACCCAGTACTTC.

This chain uses TRBV12-5 with TRBJ2-7; tentatively, D is TRBD2 (6 bases). V gave up 4 bases and J gave up 2 bases, with 18 bases separating them. There are 16 residues in the CDR3. Germline lookup yields CDR1 LGHNT and CDR2 FRNRAP. Here the CDR3 DNA reads TGTGCTAGTGGTTCTATTCCGACTAGATCCACCTACGAGCAGTACTTC. Residues: CASGSIPTRSTYEQYF.